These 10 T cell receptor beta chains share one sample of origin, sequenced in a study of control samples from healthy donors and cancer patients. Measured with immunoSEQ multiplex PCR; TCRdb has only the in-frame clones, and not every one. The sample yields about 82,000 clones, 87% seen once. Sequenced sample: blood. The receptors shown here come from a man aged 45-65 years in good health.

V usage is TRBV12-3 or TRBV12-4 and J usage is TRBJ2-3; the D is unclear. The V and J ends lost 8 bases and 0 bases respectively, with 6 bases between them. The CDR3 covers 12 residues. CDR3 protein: CASQTSTDTQYF. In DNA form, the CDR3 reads TGTGCCAGCCAAACTAGCACAGATACGCAGTATTTT.

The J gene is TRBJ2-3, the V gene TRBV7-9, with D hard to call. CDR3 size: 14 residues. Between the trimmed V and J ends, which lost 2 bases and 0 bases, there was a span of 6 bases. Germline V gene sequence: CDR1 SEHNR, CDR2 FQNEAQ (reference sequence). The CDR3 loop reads CASSLTTSTDTQYF. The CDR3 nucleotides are TGTGCCAGCAGCTTAACTACTAGCACAGATACGCAGTATTTT. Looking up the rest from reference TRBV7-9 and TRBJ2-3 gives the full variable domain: DTGVSQNPRHKITKRGQNVTFRCDPISEHNRLYWYRQTLGQGPEFLTYFQNEAQLEKSRLLSDRFSAERPKGSFSTLEIQRTEQGDSAMYLCASSLTTSTDTQYFGPGTRLTVL.

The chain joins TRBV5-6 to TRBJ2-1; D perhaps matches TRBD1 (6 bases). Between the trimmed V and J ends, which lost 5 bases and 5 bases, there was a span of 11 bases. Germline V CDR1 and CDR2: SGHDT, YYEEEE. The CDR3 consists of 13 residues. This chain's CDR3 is CASRTGPDNEQFF. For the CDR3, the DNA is TGTGCCAGCAGGACAGGACCCGACAATGAGCAGTTCTTC.

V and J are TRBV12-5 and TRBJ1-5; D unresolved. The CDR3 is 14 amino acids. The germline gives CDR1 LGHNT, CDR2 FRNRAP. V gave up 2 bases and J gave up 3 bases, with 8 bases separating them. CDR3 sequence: CASGLNAVNQPQHF. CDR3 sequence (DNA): TGTGCTAGTGGTTTGAATGCAGTCAATCAGCCCCAGCATTTT.

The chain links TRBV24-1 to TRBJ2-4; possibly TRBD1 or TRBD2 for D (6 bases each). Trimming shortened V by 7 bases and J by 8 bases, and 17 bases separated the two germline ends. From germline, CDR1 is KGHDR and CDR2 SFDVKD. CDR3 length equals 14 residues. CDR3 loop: CATSANGGGDIQYF. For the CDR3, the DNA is TGTGCCACCAGCGCCAATGGGGGCGGGGACATTCAGTACTTC.

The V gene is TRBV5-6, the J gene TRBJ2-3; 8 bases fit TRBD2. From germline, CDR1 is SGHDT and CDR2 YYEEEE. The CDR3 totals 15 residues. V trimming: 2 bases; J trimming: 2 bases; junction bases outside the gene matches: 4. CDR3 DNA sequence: TGTGCCAGCAGCTTCGGACTAGCCCCCACAGATACGCAGTATTTT. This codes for CASSFGLAPTDTQYF.

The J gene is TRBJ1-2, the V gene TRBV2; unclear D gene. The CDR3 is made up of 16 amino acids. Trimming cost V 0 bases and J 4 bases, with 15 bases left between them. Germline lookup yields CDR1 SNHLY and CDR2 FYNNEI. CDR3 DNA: TGTGCCAGCAGTGAAGCTTCGGCGGGGAATAGCTATGGCTACACCTTC. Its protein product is CASSEASAGNSYGYTF.

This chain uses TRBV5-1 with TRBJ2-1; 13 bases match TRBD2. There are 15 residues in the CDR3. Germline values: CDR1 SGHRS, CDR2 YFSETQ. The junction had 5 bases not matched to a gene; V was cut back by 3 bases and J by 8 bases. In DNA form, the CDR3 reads TGCGCCAGCAGCTCCGGGACTAGCGGGGTGCATGAGCAGTTCTTC. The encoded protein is CASSSGTSGVHEQFF.

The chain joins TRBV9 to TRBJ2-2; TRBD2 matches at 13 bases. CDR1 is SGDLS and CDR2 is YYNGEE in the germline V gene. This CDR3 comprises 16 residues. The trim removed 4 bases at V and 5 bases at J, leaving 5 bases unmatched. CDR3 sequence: CASSPGLAGVTGELFF. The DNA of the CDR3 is TGTGCCAGCAGCCCCGGACTAGCGGGAGTAACCGGGGAGCTGTTTTTT.

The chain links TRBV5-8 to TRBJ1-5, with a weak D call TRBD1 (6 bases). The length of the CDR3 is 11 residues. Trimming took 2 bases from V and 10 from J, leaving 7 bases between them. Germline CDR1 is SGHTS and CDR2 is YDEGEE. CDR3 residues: CASSFRGPQHF. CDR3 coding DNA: TGTGCCAGCAGCTTCAGGGGCCCCCAGCATTTT.